The 7 T cell receptor beta chains reported below all come from one sample, sequenced in a study of T cell responses to AZD1222 COVID-19 vaccine. Method: immunoSEQ multiplex PCR; TCRdb's copy keeps in-frame clones and lacks some. The table includes 95,000 to 150,000 clones, about 90% detected once. The sequencing here drew on peripheral blood, taken on day 0 of AZD1222 vaccination. The receptors originated from an adult in good health.

The chain is built from TRBV28 and TRBJ1-5; D is undetermined. From germline, CDR1 is MDHEN and CDR2 SYDVKM. V gave up 7 bases and J gave up 8 bases, with 15 bases separating them. CDR3 length: 13 amino acids. CDR3 coding DNA: TGTGCCAGCAAGTTGGGTTTGGCGGAGCCCCAGCATTTT. The encoded protein is CASKLGLAEPQHF.

This chain joins TRBV19 and TRBJ1-5, with a tentative D call TRBD1 (5 bases). Germline V gene sequence: CDR1 LNHDA, CDR2 SQIVND (reference sequence). This CDR3 is built from 13 residues. Trimming stripped 5 bases from V and 7 bases from J, with 12 bases between. CDR3 in DNA: TGTGCCAGTAGTGGGGGGATTTGGCAGCCCCAGCATTTT. It specifies CASSGGIWQPQHF.

The chain couples TRBV3-1 (or the pseudogene TRBV3-2) to TRBJ1-2; 8 positions match TRBD1. V was pared by 4 bases and J by 4 bases, with 5 bases of the junction left unmatched. This CDR3 has 14 amino acids. Germline V gives CDR1 LGHDT, CDR2 YNNKEL (reference sequence). Here the CDR3 reads CASSLHRGGYGYTF. CDR3 coding DNA: TGTGCCAGCAGCCTCCACAGGGGGGGCTATGGCTACACCTTC.

V usage is TRBV9 and J usage is TRBJ1-2; 7 bases fit TRBD1. CDR1 and CDR2 (germline): SGDLS, YYNGEE. V was clipped by 2 bases and J by 2 bases; unmatched bases: 3. This CDR3 spans 14 amino acids. This CDR3 reads CASSVGDRNYGYTF. In nucleotides, the CDR3 is TGTGCCAGCAGCGTTGGGGACAGAAACTATGGCTACACCTTC.

J is TRBJ1-5 and V is TRBV11-2; D might be TRBD1 (6 bases). V was shortened by 6 bases and J by 4 bases, with 10 bases between the two germline ends. The CDR3 has 13 amino acids. Germline V lookup: CDR1 SGHAT, CDR2 FQNNGV. The CDR3 DNA reads TGTGCCAGCAGTTCAACAGGGAATCAGCCCCAGCATTTT. Translation gives CASSSTGNQPQHF.

This clone was picked up one time. The chain has TRBV6-6 and TRBJ1-2; D uncertain. Germline V gives CDR1 MNHNY, CDR2 SVGAGI (reference sequence). V lost 6 bases and J 4 bases, leaving 12 bases between the germline ends. CDR3 length equals 13 residues. CDR3 sequence: CASSYQSGYGYTF. The CDR3 nucleotides are TGTGCCAGCAGCTATCAAAGTGGCTATGGCTACACCTTC.

The CDR3 region is CASRLLGPSPLHF. The CDR3 DNA reads as TGTGCCAGCAGGCTTCTAGGACCCTCACCCCTCCACTTT. V and J are TRBV12-3 or TRBV12-4 and TRBJ1-6; D gene ambiguous. The V and J ends lost 6 bases and 10 bases respectively, with 13 bases between them. The CDR3 consists of 13 residues.